This T cell receptor (beta chain) was recovered during a study of CD8 T cells in Susac syndrome. CD8+ and CD4+ T cells circulating in blood were sequenced for TCR beta. The CD8+ and CD4+ T cells were negatively isolated, with the TEMRA cells enriched by FACS. General study findings and limits: As the study acknowledged, the number of individuals who were part of its TCR sequencing and HLA analysis was relatively small.

Germline CDR1 MDHEN, CDR2 SYDVKM. V gave up 0 bases and J gave up 3 bases, with 15 bases separating them. The CDR3 is made up of 16 amino acids. Reverse transcription of roughly 0.5 to 1 ug RNA used random hexamers. The CDR3 of TCR beta was amplified by immunoSEQ multiplex PCR across 54 Vbeta and 13 Jbeta. One entry per CDR3 protein, called by TCRdb with MiXCR from the immunoSEQ multiplex PCR reads. This repertoire shows about 180,000 distinct CDR3 sequences, about 95% found once; its top ten account for 0.15% to 0.2%. For this clonotype: As yet, its antigen is unknown.

The clonotype originates from a human donor with multiple sclerosis. What was sequenced was CD8+ T cells from PBMCs. This chain joins TRBV28 and TRBJ2-7, with D possibly TRBD1 on 5 matching bases. The CDR3, as DNA: TGTGCCAGCAGTTTATGGGGCCAAACAGGATACTACGAGCAGTACTTC. Translated, it gives CASSLWGQTGYYEQYF. Combining the CDR3 with reference TRBV28 and TRBJ2-7 gives the whole variable domain DVKVTQSSRYLVKRTGEKVFLECVQDMDHENMFWYRQDPGLGLRLIYFSYDVKMKEKGDIPEGYSVSREKKERFSLILESASTNQTSMYLCASSLWGQTGYYEQYFGPGTRLTVT.